This T cell receptor beta chain was profiled in a study of cytomegalovirus exposure and HLA in healthy donors. Whole-study context: Most genotyped donors, around 78% of some 400, had Caucasian-associated genetic ancestry.

The study, taken as a whole, reports: Reportedly, diagnosis of cytomegalovirus status by the classifier showed high specificity and sensitivity.

Concerning this clone itself: Antigen unknown.

Looked up from germline, CDR1 is MNHEY and CDR2 is SVGAGI. CDR3 size: 13 residues. Deletions cut 0 bases from V and 6 bases from J, with 3 bases between. The PCR ran on 60 Vbeta and 13 Jbeta primers. As processed by the authors: Later analysis identified some 80 million unique TCR beta chains, 10 million to 12 million shared. Profiling relied on immunoSEQ multiplex PCR, and the TCRdb table lists in-frame clones only, not all of them. The DNA gave D and trimming, while V, J and clone size come from that table. The table shows 150,000 to 200,000 clones, with roughly four fifths occurring only once. The chain recombines TRBV6-5 with TRBJ1-6, with unresolved D. This sequence was found in a woman between 18 and 29 years old in good health and CMV-seropositive. Sequenced material: PBMCs. The CDR3 nucleotides are TGTGCCAGCAGTTACTCGAGTAATTCACCCCTCCACTTT. This translates into CASSYSSNSPLHF.